The clone carrying this T cell receptor (beta chain) was observed at least ten times. TCRdb ran MiXCR on the reads and lists one entry per CDR3 protein. The data show about 260,000 distinct CDR3 sequences, approximately 10% seen once. These data come from a study of T cell repertoires in cytomegalovirus infection. Background on the study: Through public TCR beta signatures, both CMV infection and matching HLA type were indicated.

The specimen was PBMCs. This receptor was taken from a human donor in good health (CMV status not recorded). Some clones in this sample may be carry-over from other donors' samples.

This CDR3 reads CASSGPSARAGELFF. The DNA for the CDR3 is TGTGCCAGCAGTGGCCCCTCTGCGAGGGCCGGGGAGCTGTTTTTT. The chain joins TRBV6-1 to TRBJ2-2, with a possible D match to TRBD2 (5 bases). Per the germline V gene, CDR1 is MNHNS and CDR2 is SASEGT. The CDR3 is made up of 15 amino acids. Trimming shortened V by 4 bases and J by 6 bases, and 15 bases separated the two germline ends.